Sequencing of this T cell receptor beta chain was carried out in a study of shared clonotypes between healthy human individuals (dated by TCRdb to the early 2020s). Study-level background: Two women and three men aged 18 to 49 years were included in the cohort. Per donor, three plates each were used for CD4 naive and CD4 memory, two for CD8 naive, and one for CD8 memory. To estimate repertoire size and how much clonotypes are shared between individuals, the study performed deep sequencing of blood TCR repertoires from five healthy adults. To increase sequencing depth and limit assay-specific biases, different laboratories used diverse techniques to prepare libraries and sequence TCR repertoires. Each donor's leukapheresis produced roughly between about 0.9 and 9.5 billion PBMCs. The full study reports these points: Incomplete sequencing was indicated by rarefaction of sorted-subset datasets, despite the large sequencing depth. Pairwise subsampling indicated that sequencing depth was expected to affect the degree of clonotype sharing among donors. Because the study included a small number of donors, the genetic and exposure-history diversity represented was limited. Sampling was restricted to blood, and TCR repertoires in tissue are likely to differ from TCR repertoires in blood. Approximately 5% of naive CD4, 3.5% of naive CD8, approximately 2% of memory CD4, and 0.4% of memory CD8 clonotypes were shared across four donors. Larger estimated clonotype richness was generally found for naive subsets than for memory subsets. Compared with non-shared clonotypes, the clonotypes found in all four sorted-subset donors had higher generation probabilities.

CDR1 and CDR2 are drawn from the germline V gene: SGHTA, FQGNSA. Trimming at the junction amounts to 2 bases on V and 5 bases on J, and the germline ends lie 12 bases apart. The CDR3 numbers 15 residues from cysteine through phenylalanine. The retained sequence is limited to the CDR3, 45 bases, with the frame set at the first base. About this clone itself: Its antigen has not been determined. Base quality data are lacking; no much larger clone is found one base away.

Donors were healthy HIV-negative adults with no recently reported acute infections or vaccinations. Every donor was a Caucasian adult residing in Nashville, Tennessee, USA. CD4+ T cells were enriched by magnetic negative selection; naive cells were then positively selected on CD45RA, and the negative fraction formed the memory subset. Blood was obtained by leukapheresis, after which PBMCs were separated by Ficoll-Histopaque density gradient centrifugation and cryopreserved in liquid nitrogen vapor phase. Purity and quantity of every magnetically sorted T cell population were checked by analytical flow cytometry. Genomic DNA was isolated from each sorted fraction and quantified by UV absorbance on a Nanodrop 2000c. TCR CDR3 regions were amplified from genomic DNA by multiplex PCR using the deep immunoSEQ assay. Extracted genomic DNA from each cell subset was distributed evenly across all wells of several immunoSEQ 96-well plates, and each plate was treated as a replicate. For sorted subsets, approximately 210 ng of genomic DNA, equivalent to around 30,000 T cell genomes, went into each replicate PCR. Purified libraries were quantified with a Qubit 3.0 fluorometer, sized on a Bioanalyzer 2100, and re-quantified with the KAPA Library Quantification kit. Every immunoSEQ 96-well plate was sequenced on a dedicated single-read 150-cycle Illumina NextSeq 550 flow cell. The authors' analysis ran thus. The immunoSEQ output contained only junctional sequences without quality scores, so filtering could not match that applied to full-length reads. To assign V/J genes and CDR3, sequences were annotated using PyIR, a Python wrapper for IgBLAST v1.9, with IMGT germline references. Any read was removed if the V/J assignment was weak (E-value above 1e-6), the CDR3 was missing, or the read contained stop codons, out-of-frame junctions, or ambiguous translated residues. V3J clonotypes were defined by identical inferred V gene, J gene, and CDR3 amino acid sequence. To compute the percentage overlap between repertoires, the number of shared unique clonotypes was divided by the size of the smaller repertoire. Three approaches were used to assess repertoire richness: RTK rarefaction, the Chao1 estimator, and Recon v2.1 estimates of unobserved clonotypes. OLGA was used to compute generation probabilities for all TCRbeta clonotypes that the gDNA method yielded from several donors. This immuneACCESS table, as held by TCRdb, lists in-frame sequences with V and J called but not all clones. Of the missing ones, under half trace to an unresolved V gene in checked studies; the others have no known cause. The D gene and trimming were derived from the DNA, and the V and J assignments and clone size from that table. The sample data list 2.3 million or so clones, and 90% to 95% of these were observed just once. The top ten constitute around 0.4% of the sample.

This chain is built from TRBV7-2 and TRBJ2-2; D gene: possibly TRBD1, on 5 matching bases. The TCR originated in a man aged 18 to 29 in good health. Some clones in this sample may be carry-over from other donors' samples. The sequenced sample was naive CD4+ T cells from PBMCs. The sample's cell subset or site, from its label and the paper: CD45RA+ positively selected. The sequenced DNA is TGTGCCAGCAGCTTAAAAGGGGCATTGACCGGGGAGCTGTTTTTT. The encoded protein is CASSLKGALTGELFF.